One and the same sample provided the 6 T cell receptor beta chains below, sequenced in a study of blood T cell repertoires in COVID-19. TCRdb's table, derived via immunoSEQ multiplex PCR, lists solely in-frame clones and lacks some. The sample lists more than 20,000 clones, around 90% occurring once. Material: peripheral blood. These receptors all come from a woman in her sixties or seventies with active COVID-19.

The chain uses TRBV5-4 and TRBJ2-5; the match to TRBD2 covers 9 bases. This CDR3 comprises 15 residues. The V gene end was trimmed by 2 bases and the J gene end by 4 bases; junction bases not matched to a gene: 6. The V gene's germline CDR1 is SGHNT and CDR2 YYREEE (reference sequence). The chain's CDR3 is CASSLSSGAGETQYF. The CDR3 DNA reads TGTGCCAGCAGCTTATCTAGCGGGGCTGGAGAGACCCAGTACTTC.

The chain carries TRBV28 and TRBJ2-3, with D maybe TRBD2 (5 bases). The ends were cut back, 11 bases at V and 2 bases at J, with 14 bases in the middle. This CDR3 comprises 13 residues. Germline CDR1 is MDHEN and CDR2 is SYDVKM. CDR3 nucleotide sequence: TGTGCCGCAAGGGAGTCCTCCACAGATACGCAGTATTTT. It specifies CAARESSTDTQYF.

Only one count was recorded for this clone. The CDR3 reads CASSAHRYSNQPQHF. As DNA, the CDR3 is TGTGCCAGCAGTGCGCACAGATATAGCAATCAGCCCCAGCATTTT. This chain links TRBV2 with TRBJ1-5; D not certain. Germline V gives CDR1 SNHLY, CDR2 FYNNEI. The CDR3 runs 15 residues. The V end lost 4 bases, the J end lost 0 bases, and 10 bases lay between the germline ends.

V usage is TRBV7-4 and J usage is TRBJ2-3; 10 bases line up with TRBD1. The CDR3 contains 16 residues. Trimming took 7 bases from V and 1 from J; bases not matched to a gene: 8. Per the germline V gene, CDR1 is SGHVT and CDR2 is SQSDAQ. In nucleotides, the CDR3 is TGTGCCAGCACTTTCATGGGACAGGGGTGCACAGATACGCAGTATTTT. As protein: CASTFMGQGCTDTQYF.

The CDR3: CASSTGTSGEFFF. The CDR3 DNA is TGCGCCAGCAGCACCGGGACTAGCGGGGAGTTTTTCTTC. The chain links TRBV4-3 to TRBJ2-1, with 13 bases that match TRBD2. There are 13 residues in the CDR3. The J segment lost 16 bases and the V segment lost 5 bases, leaving 8 bases of the junction unmatched. Germline CDR1 and CDR2: LGHNA and YSLEER.

This clone was recorded a few times. This rearrangement joins TRBV19 to TRBJ2-7; D gene unclear. The V gene lost 3 bases and the J gene lost 2 bases, with 14 bases spanning the gap. CDR1 is LNHDA and CDR2 is SQIVND in the germline V gene (reference sequence). The CDR3 has 15 amino acids. CDR3 protein: CASSMVATRAYEQYF. CDR3 DNA sequence: TGTGCCAGTAGTATGGTCGCAACTCGAGCCTACGAGCAGTACTTC.